A selection of T cell receptor beta chains follows, all from one sample in a study of human T cells and chemical hapten exposure. TCRdb reprocessed the RACE reads via MiXCR and lists one record per CDR3 protein. Found here are around 160,000 distinct CDR3 sequences, around 15% of them singletons; the top ten hold about 1.7%. The source material was whole blood, sampled in connection with sensitization to the hapten diphenylcyclopropenone (DPC). These receptors all stem from a young woman with alopecia areata. Some clones in this sample may be carry-over from other donors' samples. CDR3s include the opening cysteine and the closing phenylalanine or tryptophan. D genes are given only for firm matches. The size of a clone is reported for some rows only, either as once, few or many, or as a class for expanded clones.

D gene: -
V gene: TRBV7-9
clone size: -
J gene: TRBJ2-5
CDR3 protein: CAHSGRTSETQYF
CDR3 DNA: TGTGCCCACTCGGGGCGGACTTCGGAGACCCAGTACTTC

D gene: -
V gene: TRBV29-1
clone size: few
J gene: TRBJ1-2
CDR3 protein: CSVEDMAGGYTF
CDR3 DNA: TGCAGCGTTGAAGATATGGCTGGTGGCTACACCTTC

D gene: TRBD1
V gene: TRBV3-1
clone size: -
J gene: TRBJ2-7
CDR3 protein: CASSPTLTGGLYEQYF
CDR3 DNA: TGTGCCAGCAGCCCGACCTTGACAGGGGGCCTTTACGAGCAGTACTTC

D gene: TRBD1
V gene: TRBV29-1
clone size: many
J gene: TRBJ2-7
CDR3 protein: CSVLGTGGGGQYF
CDR3 DNA: TGCAGCGTTTTGGGGACAGGGGGCGGAGGGCAGTACTTC

D gene: -
V gene: TRBV2
clone size: few
J gene: TRBJ1-1
CDR3 protein: CASSGGVRSTEAFF
CDR3 DNA: TGTGCCAGCAGTGGGGGGGTACGCAGCACTGAAGCTTTCTTT

D gene: -
V gene: TRBV6-6
clone size: few
J gene: TRBJ2-3
CDR3 protein: CASRRSTDTQYF
CDR3 DNA: TGTGCCAGCAGGCGGAGCACAGATACGCAGTATTTT

D gene: TRBD2
V gene: TRBV19
clone size: many
J gene: TRBJ2-5
CDR3 protein: CASSALLAGQETQYF
CDR3 DNA: TGTGCCAGTAGTGCCTTACTAGCGGGGCAAGAGACCCAGTACTTC

D gene: -
V gene: TRBV3-1
clone size: many
J gene: TRBJ1-5
CDR3 protein: CASSQDSNQPQHF
CDR3 DNA: TGTGCCAGCAGCCAAGATAGCAATCAGCCCCAGCATTTT

D gene: TRBD1
V gene: TRBV28
clone size: many
J gene: TRBJ2-7
CDR3 protein: CASSTTGGYEQYF
CDR3 DNA: TGTGCCAGCAGTACGACAGGGGGCTACGAGCAGTACTTC

D gene: -
V gene: TRBV7-8
clone size: many
J gene: TRBJ1-4
CDR3 protein: CASNQGSTNEKLFF
CDR3 DNA: TGTGCCAGCAACCAGGGGTCAACTAATGAAAAACTGTTTTTT

D gene: TRBD2
V gene: TRBV4-2
clone size: few
J gene: TRBJ2-2
CDR3 protein: CASSPRLAAPNTGELFF
CDR3 DNA: TGTGCCAGCAGCCCCAGACTAGCGGCTCCGAACACCGGGGAGCTGTTTTTT